This section outlines one T cell receptor (beta chain) sequence together with its context. The antigen is unknown. This entry comes from a study of T-cell reconstitution after alpha-beta-depleted transplantation in children. CDR1 is GTSNPN and CDR2 is SVGIG in the germline V gene (reference sequence). The CDR3 contains 15 residues. After removal of 0 bases from V and 7 bases from J, the junction contained 6 bases not matched to a gene. Findings of the study overall: Some patients' high day-60 TCRbeta diversity was attributed to recipient cells surviving conditioning. Fresh T-cell production supplied most of the T-cell counts and diversity seen one year after transplant. Several hundred expanded graft clones reportedly supplied alpha-beta T cells about two months after transplant.

Molecular barcoding with unique molecular identifiers was used for the TCRbeta library. TCRdb ran MiXCR on the PCR reads and lists one entry per CDR3 protein. The sample has 90,000 to 100,000 distinct CDR3 sequences; about 25% are singletons. Material: PBMCs, obtained before TCRalphabeta/CD19-depleted stem cell transplant. The clonotype comes from a boy aged 2 to 10 with acute lymphoblastic leukemia, due to receive a stem cell transplant. The chain joins TRBV30 to TRBJ1-4, with 9 bases fitting TRBD1. The CDR3 sequence: CAWSVHGTGSEKLFF. For the CDR3, the DNA is TGTGCCTGGAGTGTACACGGGACAGGGAGTGAAAAACTGTTTTTT.